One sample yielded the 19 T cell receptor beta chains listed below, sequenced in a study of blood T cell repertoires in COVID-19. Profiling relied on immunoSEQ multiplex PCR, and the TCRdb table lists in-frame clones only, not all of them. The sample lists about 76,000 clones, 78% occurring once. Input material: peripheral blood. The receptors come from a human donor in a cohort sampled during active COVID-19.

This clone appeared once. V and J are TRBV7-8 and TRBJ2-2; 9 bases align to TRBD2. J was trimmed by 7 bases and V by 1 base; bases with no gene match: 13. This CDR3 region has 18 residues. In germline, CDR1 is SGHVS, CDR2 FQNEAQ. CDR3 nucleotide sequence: TGTGCCAGCAGCTTAGAGAGACTAGCGGTCCCCTTGGGCGGGGAGCTGTTTTTT. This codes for CASSLERLAVPLGGELFF.

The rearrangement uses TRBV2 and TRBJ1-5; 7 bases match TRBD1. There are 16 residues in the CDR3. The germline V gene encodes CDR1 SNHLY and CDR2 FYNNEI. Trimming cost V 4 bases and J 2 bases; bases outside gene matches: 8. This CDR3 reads CASSGVGGVRNQPQHF. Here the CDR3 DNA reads TGTGCCAGCAGTGGTGTAGGGGGCGTCCGCAATCAGCCCCAGCATTTT.

The CDR3 is CASSLKGPGGFRYNSPLHF. The DNA for the CDR3 is TGTGCCAGCAGCCTAAAAGGTCCGGGAGGGTTCCGCTATAATTCACCCCTCCACTTT. The rearrangement links TRBV11-2 to TRBJ1-6; D remains unclear. Per germline, CDR1 SGHAT and CDR2 FQNNGV. The length of the CDR3 is 19 residues. V was trimmed by 5 bases and J by 3 bases, leaving 23 bases between them.

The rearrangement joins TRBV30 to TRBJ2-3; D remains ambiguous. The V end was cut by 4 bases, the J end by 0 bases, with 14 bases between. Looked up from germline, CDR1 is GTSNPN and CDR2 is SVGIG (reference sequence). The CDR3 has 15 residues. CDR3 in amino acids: CAWTRAAESTDTQYF. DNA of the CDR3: TGTGCCTGGACCCGCGCTGCCGAGAGCACAGATACGCAGTATTTT.

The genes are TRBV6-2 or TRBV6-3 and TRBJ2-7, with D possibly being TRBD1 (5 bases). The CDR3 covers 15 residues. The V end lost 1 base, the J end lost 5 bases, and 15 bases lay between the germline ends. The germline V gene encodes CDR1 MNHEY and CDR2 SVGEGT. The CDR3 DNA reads TGTGCCAGCAGTTACTTACTTAGGGGCTTGCACGAGCAGTACTTC. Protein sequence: CASSYLLRGLHEQYF.

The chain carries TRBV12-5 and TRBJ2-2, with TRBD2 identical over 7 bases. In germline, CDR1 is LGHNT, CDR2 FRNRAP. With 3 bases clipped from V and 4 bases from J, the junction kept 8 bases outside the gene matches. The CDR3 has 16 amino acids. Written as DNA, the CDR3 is TGTGCTAGTGGTTTCGCCAGCGGGACTGTCACCGGGGAGCTGTTTTTT. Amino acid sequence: CASGFASGTVTGELFF.

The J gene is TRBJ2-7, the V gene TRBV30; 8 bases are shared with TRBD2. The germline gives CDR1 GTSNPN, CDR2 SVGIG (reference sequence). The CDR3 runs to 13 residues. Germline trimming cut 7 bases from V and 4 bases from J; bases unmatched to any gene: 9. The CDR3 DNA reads TGTGCCTTTGCACGGACTAGCTGGTACGAGCAGTACTTC. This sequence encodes CAFARTSWYEQYF.

CDR3 sequence reads: CASSFRSHSGEGNTEAFF. The CDR3 coding sequence is TGTGCCAGCAGCTTTAGGAGTCACAGCGGGGAAGGGAACACTGAAGCTTTCTTT. The rearrangement uses TRBV12-1 and TRBJ1-1. TRBV12-1 is noted as a pseudogene. The CDR3 has 18 amino acids.

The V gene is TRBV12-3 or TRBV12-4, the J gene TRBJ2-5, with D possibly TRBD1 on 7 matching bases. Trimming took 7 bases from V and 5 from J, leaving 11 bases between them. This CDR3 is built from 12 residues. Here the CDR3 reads CASTPGGETQYF. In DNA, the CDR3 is TGTGCCAGCACCCCAGGGGGGGAGACCCAGTACTTC.

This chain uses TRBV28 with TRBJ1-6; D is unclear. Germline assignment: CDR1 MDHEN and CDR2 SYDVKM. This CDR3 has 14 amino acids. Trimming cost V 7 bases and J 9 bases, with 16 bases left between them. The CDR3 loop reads CASTIVPGGSPLHF. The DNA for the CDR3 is TGTGCCAGCACCATTGTCCCCGGCGGTTCACCCCTCCACTTT.

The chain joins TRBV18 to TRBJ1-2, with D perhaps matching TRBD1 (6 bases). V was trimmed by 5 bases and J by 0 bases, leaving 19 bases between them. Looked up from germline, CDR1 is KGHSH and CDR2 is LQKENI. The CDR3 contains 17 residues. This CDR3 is CASSGTGTFITNYGYTF. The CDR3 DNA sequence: TGTGCCAGCTCAGGGACGGGGACATTTATTACTAACTATGGCTACACCTTC.

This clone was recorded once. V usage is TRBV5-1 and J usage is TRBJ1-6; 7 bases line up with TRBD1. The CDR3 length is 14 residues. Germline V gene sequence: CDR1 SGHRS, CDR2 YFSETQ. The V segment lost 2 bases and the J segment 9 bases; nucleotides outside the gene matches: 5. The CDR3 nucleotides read TGCGCCAGCAGCTTTGACAGGGCCGGTTCACCCCTCCACTTT. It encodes CASSFDRAGSPLHF.

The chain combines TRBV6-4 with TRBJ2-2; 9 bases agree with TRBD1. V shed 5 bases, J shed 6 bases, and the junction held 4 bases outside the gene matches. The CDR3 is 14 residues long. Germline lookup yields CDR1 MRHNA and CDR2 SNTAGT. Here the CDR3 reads CASSRDRDSGELFF. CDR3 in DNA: TGTGCCAGCAGTAGGGACAGGGATTCCGGGGAGCTGTTTTTT.

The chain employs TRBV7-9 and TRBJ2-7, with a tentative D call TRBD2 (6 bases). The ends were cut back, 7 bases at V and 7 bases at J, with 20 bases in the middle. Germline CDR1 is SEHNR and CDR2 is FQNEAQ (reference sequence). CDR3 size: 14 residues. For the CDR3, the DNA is TGTGCCAGCACCACCACGGTAGCGGAGCGGGAGCAGTACTTC. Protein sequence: CASTTTVAEREQYF.

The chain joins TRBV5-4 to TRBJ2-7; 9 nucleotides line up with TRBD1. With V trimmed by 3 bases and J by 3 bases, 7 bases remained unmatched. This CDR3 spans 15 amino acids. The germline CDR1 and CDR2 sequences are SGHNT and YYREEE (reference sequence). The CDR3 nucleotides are TGTGCCAGCAGCTCTAGGACAGGGGCCAACTACGAGCAGTACTTC. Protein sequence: CASSSRTGANYEQYF.

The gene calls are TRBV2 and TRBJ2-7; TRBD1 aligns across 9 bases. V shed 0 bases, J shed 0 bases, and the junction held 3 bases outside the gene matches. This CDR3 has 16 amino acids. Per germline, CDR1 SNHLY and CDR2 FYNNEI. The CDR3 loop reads CASSEARGQGSYEQYF. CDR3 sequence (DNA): TGTGCCAGCAGTGAAGCCAGGGGACAGGGCTCCTACGAGCAGTACTTC.

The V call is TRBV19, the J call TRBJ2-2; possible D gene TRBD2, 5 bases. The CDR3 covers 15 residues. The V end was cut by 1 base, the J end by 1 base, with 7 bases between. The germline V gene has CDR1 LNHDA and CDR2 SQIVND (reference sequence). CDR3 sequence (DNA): TGTGCCAGTAGTATAGCAAGCGGGAACACCGGGGAGCTGTTTTTT. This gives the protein CASSIASGNTGELFF.

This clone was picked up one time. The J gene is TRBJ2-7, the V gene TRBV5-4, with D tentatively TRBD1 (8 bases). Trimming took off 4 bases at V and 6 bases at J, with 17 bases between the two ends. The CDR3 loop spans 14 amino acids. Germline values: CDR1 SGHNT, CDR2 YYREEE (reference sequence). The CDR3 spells CASSRTGREGEQYF. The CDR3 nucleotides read TGTGCCAGCAGCCGGACAGGGAGGGAAGGCGAGCAGTACTTC.

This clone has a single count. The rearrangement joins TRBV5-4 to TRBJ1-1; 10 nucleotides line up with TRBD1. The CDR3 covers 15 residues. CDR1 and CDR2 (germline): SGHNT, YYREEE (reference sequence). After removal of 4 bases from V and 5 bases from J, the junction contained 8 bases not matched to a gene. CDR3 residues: CASSSKTGGLTEAFF. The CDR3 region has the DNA TGTGCCAGCAGCAGTAAGACAGGGGGCCTTACTGAAGCTTTCTTT. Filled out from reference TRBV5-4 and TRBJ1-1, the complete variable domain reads ETGVTQSPTHLIKTRGQQVTLRCSSQSGHNTVSWYQQALGQGPQFIFQYYREEENGRGNFPPRFSGLQFPNYSSELNVNALELDDSALYLCASSSKTGGLTEAFFGQGTRLTVV.